One sample yielded the 10 T cell receptor beta chains listed below, sequenced in a study of cytomegalovirus exposure and HLA in healthy donors. Both 60 Vbeta primers and 13 Jbeta primers went into the PCR. Produced via immunoSEQ multiplex PCR; TCRdb's table is partial and in-frame only. This table holds roughly 180,000 clones, just under 80% found once. The sequenced sample consisted of PBMCs. All receptors come from a woman in her 30s in good health and CMV-seropositive.

The CDR3, as DNA: TGTGCCAGCAGCGTAGGTCTCACGGGACAGGGAAGCTCTGGAAACACCATATATTTT. It codes for CASSVGLTGQGSSGNTIYF. The V call is TRBV9, the J call TRBJ1-3; 9 bases agree with TRBD1. This CDR3 contains 19 residues. CDR1 is SGDLS and CDR2 is YYNGEE in the germline V gene. V lost 0 bases and J lost 0; bases outside the gene matches: 10.

V and J are TRBV7-8 and TRBJ2-1, with D maybe TRBD2 (6 bases). The CDR3 consists of 15 residues. Deletions cut 6 bases from V and 4 bases from J, with 16 bases between. CDR1 is SGHVS, CDR2 FQNEAQ, per germline. This chain's CDR3 is CASSPLPGLYNEQFF. For the CDR3, the DNA is TGTGCCAGCAGTCCACTCCCGGGACTTTACAATGAGCAGTTCTTC.

The chain carries TRBV5-4 and TRBJ2-7; 7 bases match TRBD1. Germline trimming cut 1 base from V and 1 base from J; bases unmatched to any gene: 5. The germline gives CDR1 SGHNT, CDR2 YYREEE (reference sequence). There are 15 residues in the CDR3. CDR3 in amino acids: CASSLSGTASYEQYF. The DNA for the CDR3 is TGTGCCAGCAGCTTGTCGGGGACAGCTTCCTACGAGCAGTACTTC.

The chain employs TRBV27 and TRBJ2-3; D perhaps matches TRBD1 (6 bases). The CDR3 runs 15 residues. Germline assignment: CDR1 MNHEY and CDR2 SMNVEV (reference sequence). V was clipped by 5 bases and J by 2 bases, with 14 bases between them. The CDR3 nucleotides are TGTGCCAGCAGTCACCGGACAGTCTACACAGATACGCAGTATTTT. Its translation is CASSHRTVYTDTQYF.

The DNA for the CDR3 is TGTGCCAGCACCCCGACAGGGGGTTATCGTGGTTCACCCCTCCACTTT. Amino acid sequence: CASTPTGGYRGSPLHF. The chain links TRBV6-6 to TRBJ1-6; 9 bases are shared with TRBD1. The V and J ends lost 7 bases and 9 bases, in that order; junction bases with no gene match: 13. Germline V gene data show CDR1 as MNHNY and CDR2 as SVGAGI (reference sequence). The CDR3 consists of 16 residues.

This clone occurred a few times. The chain uses TRBV6-6 and TRBJ1-3, with 8 bases matching TRBD1. From germline, CDR1 is MNHNY and CDR2 SVGAGI (reference sequence). The trim removed 6 bases at V and 0 bases at J, leaving 4 bases unmatched. This CDR3 spans 15 amino acids. CDR3 in DNA: TGTGCCAGCAGCCATACAGGGGGCTCTGGAAACACCATATATTTT. It is translated as CASSHTGGSGNTIYF.

This sequence joins TRBV7-9 and TRBJ2-1, with TRBD2 matching over 8 bases. V lost 5 bases to trimming and J lost 4 bases; unmatched junction nucleotides: 7. From germline, CDR1 is SEHNR and CDR2 FQNEAQ (reference sequence). The CDR3 runs to 15 residues. CDR3 coding DNA: TGTGCCAGCAGCGCTGCGAGCGGGGGTTACAATGAGCAGTTCTTC. This encodes CASSAASGGYNEQFF.

This clone was counted between two and nine times. This chain uses TRBV20-1 with TRBJ2-5, with D possibly being TRBD2 (5 bases). The germline CDR1 and CDR2 sequences are DFQATT and SNEGSKA (reference sequence). There are 11 residues in the CDR3. CDR3 in amino acids: CSCRGQETQYF. In nucleotides, the CDR3 is TGCAGCTGTCGGGGCCAAGAGACCCAGTACTTC.

The chain joins TRBV2 to TRBJ2-7, with a possible D match to TRBD1 (6 bases). The ends were cut back, 7 bases at V and 2 bases at J, with 15 bases in the middle. This CDR3 region has 14 residues. CDR1 SNHLY and CDR2 FYNNEI come from the germline V gene. CDR3: CASKQGGRAYEQYF. The CDR3 nucleotides are TGTGCCAGCAAACAGGGTGGAAGGGCCTACGAGCAGTACTTC. The full variable domain, in which reference TRBV2 and TRBJ2-7 provide the parts outside the CDR3, is EPEVTQTPSHQVTQMGQEVILRCVPISNHLYFYWYRQILGQKVEFLVSFYNNEISEKSEIFDDQFSVERPDGSNFTLKIRSTKLEDSAMYFCASKQGGRAYEQYFGPGTRLTVT.

The V and J genes are TRBV29-1 and TRBJ2-3; 9 nucleotides match TRBD1. The germline gives CDR1 SQVTM, CDR2 ANQGSEA. The CDR3 length is 14 residues. The junction had 8 bases not matched to a gene; V was cut back by 5 bases and J by 5 bases. The CDR3 loop is CSVSRGTGLDTQYF. CDR3 coding DNA: TGCAGCGTTAGTCGAGGGACAGGGTTAGATACGCAGTATTTT.